The source of this T cell receptor (beta chain) is a study of T cell changes during pregnancy in multiple sclerosis. The CDR3 has 14 residues. Germline V gene data show CDR1 as SGHDN and CDR2 as FVKESK. Trimming cost V 3 bases and J 6 bases; bases outside gene matches: 1. Assay: immunoSEQ multiplex PCR; the TCRdb copy retains only in-frame clones and omits some. This table has approximately 85,000 clones, around 93% appearing once. Sample: peripheral blood, taken in the third trimester of pregnancy. This clonotype originated in a female donor with multiple sclerosis, enrolled in a pregnancy study. This chain uses TRBV14 with TRBJ1-4, with 10 bases identical to TRBD1. This chain's CDR3 is CASSQGQGYEKLFF. CDR3 sequence (DNA): TGTGCCAGCAGCCAGGGACAGGGGTATGAAAAACTGTTTTTT.